This passage covers 5 T cell receptor beta chains from one sample sequenced in a study of response to subunit inactivated influenza vaccine. TCRdb processed the RT-PCR reads anew with MiXCR; each CDR3 protein has one entry. The sample holds around 580,000 distinct CDR3 sequences, about 14% seen once. The sequences come from PBMCs from blood, collected 12 days after vaccination. The receptors were gathered from a man aged 45-65 years who received an inactivated influenza vaccine.

In its sample, this clonotype was seen many times. The chain is built from TRBV12-3 or TRBV12-4 and TRBJ1-1; perhaps TRBD1 as D (6 bases). This CDR3 region has 16 residues. The V gene lost 3 bases and the J gene lost 1 base, with 15 bases spanning the gap. The CDR3 DNA reads TGTGCCAGCAGTTTGTGGGACATAACTCCGAACACTGAAGCTTTCTTT. Translated: CASSLWDITPNTEAFF.

The CDR3 coding sequence is TGCGCCAGCAGCTTGGGTCCTTCCGGGGGGCAGTTCTTC. Its translation is CASSLGPSGGQFF. V gene TRBV5-1 combines with J gene TRBJ2-1, with D possibly matching TRBD2 (6 bases). V lost 0 bases and J 12 bases, leaving 13 bases between the germline ends. This CDR3 comprises 13 residues. Germline CDR1 is SGHRS and CDR2 is YFSETQ.

This clonotype showed up just a few times. The rearrangement uses TRBV4-1 and TRBJ2-5; possible D gene TRBD1, 6 bases. V lost 4 bases to trimming and J lost 2 bases, with 14 bases between them. The CDR3 length is 15 residues. Germline CDR1 is MGHRA and CDR2 is YSYEKL. In nucleotides, the CDR3 is TGCGCCAGCAGCCCTATCGGGCAGGGGCAAGAGACCCAGTACTTC. As protein: CASSPIGQGQETQYF.

For the CDR3, the DNA is TGCGCCAGCCGACGGAGTGGGGGCGAGGGGGAGACCCAGTACTTC. Its translation is CASRRSGGEGETQYF. This chain links TRBV5-1 with TRBJ2-5; the D gene is possibly TRBD1 (6 bases). Germline loops: CDR1 SGHRS, CDR2 YFSETQ. With 7 bases removed from V and 5 bases from J, the gap between germline ends came to 21 bases. This CDR3 region has 15 residues. Full variable domain (outside the CDR3, taken from reference TRBV5-1 and TRBJ2-5): KAGVTQTPRYLIKTRGQQVTLSCSPISGHRSVSWYQQTPGQGLQFLFEYFSETQRNKGNFPGRFSGRQFSNSRSEMNVSTLELGDSALYLCASRRSGGEGETQYFGPGTRLLVL.

This clonotype was observed a few times. The chain combines TRBV12-3 or TRBV12-4 with TRBJ2-2; D unresolved. This CDR3 contains 10 residues. The CDR3 region has the DNA TGTGACCCGCCCACCGGGGAGCTGTTTTTT. Translating gives CDPPTGELFF.